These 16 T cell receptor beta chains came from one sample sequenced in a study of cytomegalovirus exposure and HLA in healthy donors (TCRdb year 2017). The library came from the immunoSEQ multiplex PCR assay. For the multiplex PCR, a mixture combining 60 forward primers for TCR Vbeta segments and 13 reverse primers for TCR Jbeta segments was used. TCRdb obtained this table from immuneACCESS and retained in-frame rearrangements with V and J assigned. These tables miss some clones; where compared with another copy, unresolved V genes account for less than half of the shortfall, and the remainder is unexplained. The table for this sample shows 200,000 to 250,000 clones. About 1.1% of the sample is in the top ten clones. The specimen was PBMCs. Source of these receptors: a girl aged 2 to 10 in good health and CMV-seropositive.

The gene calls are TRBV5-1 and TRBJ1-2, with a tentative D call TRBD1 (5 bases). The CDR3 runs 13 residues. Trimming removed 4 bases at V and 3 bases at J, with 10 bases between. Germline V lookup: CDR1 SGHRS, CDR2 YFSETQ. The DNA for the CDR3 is TGCGCCAGCAGCCTTGGCAGGGACTATGGCTACACCTTC. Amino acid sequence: CASSLGRDYGYTF.

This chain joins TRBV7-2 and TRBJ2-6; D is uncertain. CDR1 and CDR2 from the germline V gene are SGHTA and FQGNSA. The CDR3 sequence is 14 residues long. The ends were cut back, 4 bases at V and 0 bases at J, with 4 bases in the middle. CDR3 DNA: TGTGCCAGCAGCTGGAGCTCTGGGGCCAACGTCCTGACTTTC. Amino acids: CASSWSSGANVLTF.

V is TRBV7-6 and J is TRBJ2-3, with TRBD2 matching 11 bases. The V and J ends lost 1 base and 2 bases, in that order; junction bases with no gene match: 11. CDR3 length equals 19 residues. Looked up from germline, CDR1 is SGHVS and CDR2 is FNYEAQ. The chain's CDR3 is CASSLVGVRLAGLTDTQYF. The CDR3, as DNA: TGTGCCAGCAGCTTAGTAGGCGTGCGACTAGCGGGGCTCACAGATACGCAGTATTTT.

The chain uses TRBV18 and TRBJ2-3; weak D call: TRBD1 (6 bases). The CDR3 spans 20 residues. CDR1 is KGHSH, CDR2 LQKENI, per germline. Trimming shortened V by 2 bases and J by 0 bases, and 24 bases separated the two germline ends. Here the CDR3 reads CASSPLVATGTTASTDTQYF. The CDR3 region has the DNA TGTGCCAGCTCACCATTGGTGGCGACAGGAACAACCGCTAGCACAGATACGCAGTATTTT.

DNA for the CDR3: TGTGCCAGCAGCTCCTATAGCGGGAGGGCCGGGGAGCTGTTTTTT. It translates to CASSSYSGRAGELFF. The J gene is TRBJ2-2, the V gene TRBV7-9, with 11 positions matching TRBD2. Per germline, CDR1 SEHNR and CDR2 FQNEAQ (reference sequence). Trimming cost V 4 bases and J 6 bases; bases outside gene matches: 4. This CDR3 has 15 amino acids.

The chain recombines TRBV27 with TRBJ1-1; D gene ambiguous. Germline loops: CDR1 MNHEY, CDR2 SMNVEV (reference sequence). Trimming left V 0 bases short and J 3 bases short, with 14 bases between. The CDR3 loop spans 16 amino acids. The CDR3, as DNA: TGTGCCAGCAGTTTATCGGGCCAGGCGAGATACACTGAAGCTTTCTTT. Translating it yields CASSLSGQARYTEAFF.

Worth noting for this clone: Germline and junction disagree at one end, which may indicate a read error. DNA for the CDR3: TGTGCCAGCAGTGAAAGGGCAGGAATAACCGGGGGGCTGTTTTTT. This encodes CASSERAGITGGLFF. This chain uses TRBV25-1 with TRBJ2-2; weak D call: TRBD2 (6 bases). This CDR3 region has 15 residues. The V gene's germline CDR1 is MGHDK and CDR2 SYGVNS.

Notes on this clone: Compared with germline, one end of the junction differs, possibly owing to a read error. The CDR3 DNA follows: TGTGCTAGTGGTTCGGAACCCAGGGCTAGCGGTTTCTTC. It translates to CASGSEPRASGFF. The rearrangement joins TRBV12-5 to TRBJ2-7, with 7 bases matching TRBD2. The V gene's germline CDR1 is LGHNT and CDR2 FRNRAP. CDR3 length equals 13 residues.

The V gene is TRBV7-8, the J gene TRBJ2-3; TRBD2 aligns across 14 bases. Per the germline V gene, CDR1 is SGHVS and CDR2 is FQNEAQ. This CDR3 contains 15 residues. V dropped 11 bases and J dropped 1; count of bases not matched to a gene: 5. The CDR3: CAVKGLAGGTDTQYF. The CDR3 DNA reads TGTGCCGTGAAGGGACTAGCGGGAGGCACAGATACGCAGTATTTT.

The CDR3 is CASSPGTSGSHNEQFF. The CDR3 region has the DNA TGTGCCAGCAGCCCAGGGACTAGCGGGAGTCATAATGAGCAGTTCTTC. The chain employs TRBV21-1 and TRBJ2-1; TRBD2 is taken as the D call from the table, unchecked against the DNA. TRBV21-1 is labeled a pseudogene. The CDR3 has 16 residues.

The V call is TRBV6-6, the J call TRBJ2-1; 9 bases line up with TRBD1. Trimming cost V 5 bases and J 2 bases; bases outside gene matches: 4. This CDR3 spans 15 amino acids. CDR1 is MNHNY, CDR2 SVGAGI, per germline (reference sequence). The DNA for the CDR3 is TGTGCCAGCAGTGTCGGGACAGGGACCTACAATGAGCAGTTCTTC. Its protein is CASSVGTGTYNEQFF.

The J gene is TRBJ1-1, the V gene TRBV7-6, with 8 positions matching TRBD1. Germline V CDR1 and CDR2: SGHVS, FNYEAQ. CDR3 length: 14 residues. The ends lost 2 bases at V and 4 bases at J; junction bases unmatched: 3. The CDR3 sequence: CASSLQGASTEAFF. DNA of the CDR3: TGTGCCAGCAGCTTACAGGGGGCAAGCACTGAAGCTTTCTTT.

The CDR3 coding sequence is TGCGCCAGCAGCTTGGACAGGGCCTACGAGCAGTACTTC. Protein: CASSLDRAYEQYF. The V call is TRBV5-1, the J call TRBJ2-7; TRBD1 is a possible D gene (6 bases). This CDR3 contains 13 residues. The V end was cut by 0 bases, the J end by 2 bases, with 6 bases between. The germline V gene encodes CDR1 SGHRS and CDR2 YFSETQ.

The CDR3 protein is CSAHLGQALNTEAFF. CDR3 coding DNA: TGCAGCGCCCACCTGGGACAGGCTTTGAACACTGAAGCTTTCTTT. The chain couples TRBV29-1 to TRBJ1-1, with 8 bases that match TRBD1. J was trimmed by 0 bases and V by 7 bases; bases with no gene match: 10. CDR1 is SQVTM, CDR2 ANQGSEA, per germline. The CDR3 is made up of 15 amino acids.

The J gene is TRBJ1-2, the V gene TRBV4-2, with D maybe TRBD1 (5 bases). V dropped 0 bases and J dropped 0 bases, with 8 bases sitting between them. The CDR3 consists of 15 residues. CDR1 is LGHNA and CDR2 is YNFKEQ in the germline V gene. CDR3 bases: TGTGCCAGCAGCCAAGACTGGGGCACTAACTATGGCTACACCTTC. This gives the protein CASSQDWGTNYGYTF.

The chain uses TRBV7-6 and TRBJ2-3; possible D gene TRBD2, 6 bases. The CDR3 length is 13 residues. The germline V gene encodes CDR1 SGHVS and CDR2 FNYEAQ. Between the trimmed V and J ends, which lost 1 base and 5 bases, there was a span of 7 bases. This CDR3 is CASSLEEGDTQYF. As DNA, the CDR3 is TGTGCCAGCAGCTTAGAGGAGGGAGATACGCAGTATTTT.